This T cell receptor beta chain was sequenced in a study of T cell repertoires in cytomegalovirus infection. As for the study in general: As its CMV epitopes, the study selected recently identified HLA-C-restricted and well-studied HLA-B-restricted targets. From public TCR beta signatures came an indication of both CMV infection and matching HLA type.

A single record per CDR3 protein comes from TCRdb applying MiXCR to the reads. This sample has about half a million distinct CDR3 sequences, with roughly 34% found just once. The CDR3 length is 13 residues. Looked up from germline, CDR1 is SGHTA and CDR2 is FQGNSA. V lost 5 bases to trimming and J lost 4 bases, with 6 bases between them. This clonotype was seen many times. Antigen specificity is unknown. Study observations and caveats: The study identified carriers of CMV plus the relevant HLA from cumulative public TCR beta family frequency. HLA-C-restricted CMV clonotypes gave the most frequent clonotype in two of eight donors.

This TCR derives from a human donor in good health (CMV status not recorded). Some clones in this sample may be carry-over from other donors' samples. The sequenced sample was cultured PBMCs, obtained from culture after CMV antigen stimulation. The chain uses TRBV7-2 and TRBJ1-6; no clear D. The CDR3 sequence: CASSPQYNSPLHF. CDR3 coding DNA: TGTGCCAGCAGCCCGCAGTATAATTCACCCCTCCACTTT.